This T cell receptor beta chain was retrieved from a study of CD8 T cells in Susac syndrome. Points from the study as a whole: The authors acknowledged that the study's TCR sequencing and HLA analysis involved relatively few individuals.

The RNA input was about 0.45 to 1 ug, and it was reverse transcribed with random hexamers. In TCRdb, the immunoSEQ multiplex PCR reads were re-called with MiXCR into one record per CDR3 protein. The repertoire includes some 80,000 distinct CDR3 sequences, 85% to 95% of them detected once, and roughly 0.26% sits in the top ten. In regard to this clonotype: Its antigen is not identified.

The TCR originated in a human donor in good health. Sequencing input: CD8+ T cells from PBMCs.

In DNA form, the CDR3 reads TGTGCCTGGAGTGTATGGGAAACGATAACTGAAGCTTTCTTT. Its protein product is CAWSVWETITEAFF. This chain joins TRBV30 and TRBJ1-1; no clear D. Trimming cost V 0 bases and J 5 bases, with 13 bases left between them. This CDR3 is built from 14 residues. Per germline, CDR1 GTSNPN and CDR2 SVGIG (reference sequence).